This note documents a single T cell receptor beta chain sequence. Its cognate antigen is unknown. The record originates from a study of cytomegalovirus exposure and HLA in healthy donors. PCR involved 60 Vbeta and 13 Jbeta primers. Clones were read by immunoSEQ multiplex PCR, and TCRdb kept only the in-frame ones, dropping some. The sample has around 76,000 clones, 73% seen once. All the people who gave samples were healthy bone marrow donors. General study findings and limits: A later analysis associated 15,000 to 20,000 TCR beta sequences with HLA alleles at a 0.05 false discovery rate. There were some public TCRs occurring in many donors, but most TCR sequences were rare.

This CDR3 comprises 12 residues. V was cut by 2 bases and J by 11 bases, with 12 bases left in between. Germline V gene data show CDR1 as SGDLS and CDR2 as YYNGEE. This sequence was found in a woman in her forties in good health and CMV-seropositive. V and J are TRBV9 and TRBJ2-3, with D perhaps TRBD2 (5 bases). Sequencing used PBMCs. In DNA, the CDR3 is TGTGCCAGCAGCGTCCATGGACGGGAGCAGTATTTT. This encodes CASSVHGREQYF. Combining the CDR3 with reference TRBV9 and TRBJ2-3 gives the whole variable domain DSGVTQTPKHLITATGQRVTLRCSPRSGDLSVYWYQQSLDQGLQFLIQYYNGEERAKGNILERFSAQQFPDLHSELNLSSLELGDSALYFCASSVHGREQYFGPGTRLTVL.